The 15 T cell receptor beta chains reported below all come from one sample, sequenced in a study of T cell repertoires in cytomegalovirus infection. TCRdb called the reads again in MiXCR, with one record for every CDR3 protein. The table includes almost 550,000 distinct CDR3 sequences, 16% detected once. Material for sequencing was CD8+ T cells from PBMCs. All receptors derive from a human donor in good health (CMV status not recorded). Some clones in this sample may be carry-over from other donors' samples.

With regard to this clonotype: One base away lies a much larger clone, so this may be a sequencing read error. The rearrangement uses TRBV12-3 or TRBV12-4 and TRBJ2-2; D unresolved. The CDR3 runs 12 residues. The V and J ends lost 3 bases and 8 bases respectively, with 7 bases between them. The CDR3 spells CASSLGKGELFF. The CDR3 bases are TGTGCCAGCAGTTTGGGGAAAGGGGAGCTGTTTTTT.

The chain links TRBV4-1 to TRBJ2-7, with D perhaps given as TRBD1 or TRBD2 (5 bases each). The CDR3 totals 16 residues. CDR1 is MGHRA, CDR2 YSYEKL, per germline. With 3 bases removed from V and 0 bases from J, the gap between germline ends came to 15 bases. The CDR3 region is CASSQRGDTSSYEQYF. The CDR3 region has the DNA TGCGCCAGCAGCCAGAGGGGAGACACTTCCTCCTACGAGCAGTACTTC.

V usage is TRBV29-1 and J usage is TRBJ2-7, with 13 bases aligning to TRBD2. Germline trimming cut 3 bases from V and 4 bases from J; bases unmatched to any gene: 6. This CDR3 spans 15 amino acids. CDR1 is SQVTM, CDR2 ANQGSEA, per germline. The CDR3 bases are TGCAGCGTTGAGTGGACTAGCGGGAGAGGTTACGAGCAGTACTTC. It translates to CSVEWTSGRGYEQYF.

This clonotype has a count of ten or more. The chain links TRBV11-2 to TRBJ1-4; maybe TRBD1 (5 bases). The CDR3 spans 15 residues. CDR1 is SGHAT and CDR2 is FQNNGV in the germline V gene. V gave up 4 bases and J gave up 8 bases, with 17 bases separating them. CDR3 sequence (DNA): TGTGCCAGCAGCTCACGGACAAGCGAGGGGGAAAAACTGTTTTTT. Protein: CASSSRTSEGEKLFF.

This clonotype was seen many times. The chain employs TRBV27 and TRBJ2-7; no definite D call. Trimming cost V 2 bases and J 3 bases, with 8 bases left between them. CDR1 and CDR2 from the germline V gene are MNHEY and SMNVEV (reference sequence). The CDR3 sequence is 13 residues long. CDR3 DNA: TGTGCCAGCAGTTTACAACAGAACTACGAGCAGTACTTC. It specifies CASSLQQNYEQYF.

This clonotype was counted ten times or more. The chain uses TRBV12-3 or TRBV12-4 and TRBJ2-1; TRBD1 matches at 8 bases. After removal of 5 bases from V and 5 bases from J, the junction contained 5 bases not matched to a gene. The CDR3 is 14 residues long. CDR3: CASSTRQGHNEQFF. As DNA, the CDR3 is TGTGCCAGCAGTACAAGACAGGGGCACAATGAGCAGTTCTTC.

This clonotype occurred a few times. This chain uses TRBV20-1 with TRBJ1-1; no clear D gene. The CDR3 length is 14 residues. The germline CDR1 and CDR2 sequences are DFQATT and SNEGSKA (reference sequence). Trimming removed 1 base from V and 0 bases from J, with 9 bases in between. In DNA form, the CDR3 reads TGCAGTGCTAGAGTCGAGGTTATGAACACTGAAGCTTTCTTT. This gives the protein CSARVEVMNTEAFF.

Ten or more counts support this clonotype. This sequence joins TRBV6-1 and TRBJ2-7; 8 nucleotides align to TRBD1. The V and J ends lost 6 bases and 3 bases, in that order; junction bases with no gene match: 4. The CDR3 sequence is 13 residues long. Germline loops: CDR1 MNHNS, CDR2 SASEGT. The CDR3 region is CASRTGVIYEQYF. The CDR3 nucleotides read TGTGCCAGCAGGACAGGGGTGATCTACGAGCAGTACTTC.

The chain carries TRBV7-9 and TRBJ1-2; D possibly corresponds to TRBD1 (5 bases). The CDR3 is made up of 15 amino acids. CDR1 and CDR2 (germline): SEHNR, FQNEAQ (reference sequence). Trimming removed 1 base from V and 6 bases from J, with 15 bases in between. The CDR3 bases are TGTGCCAGCAGCTTAGTAGGGCCGGGGGTGGATGGCTACACCTTC. Protein sequence: CASSLVGPGVDGYTF.

This clonotype was counted between two and nine times. The genes are TRBV2 and TRBJ2-1, with D tentatively TRBD2 (5 bases). This CDR3 contains 12 residues. Per germline, CDR1 SNHLY and CDR2 FYNNEI. Trimming shortened V by 6 bases and J by 7 bases, and 10 bases separated the two germline ends. The CDR3 nucleotides are TGTGCCAGCAGGGACTTGGATAATGAGCAGTTCTTC. Its protein product is CASRDLDNEQFF.

This clonotype was observed at least ten times. The rearrangement uses TRBV7-8 and TRBJ1-1, with D possibly matching TRBD1 (5 bases). Germline V gives CDR1 SGHVS, CDR2 FQNEAQ. Trimming cost V 4 bases and J 1 base, with 10 bases left between them. This CDR3 region has 14 residues. Written as DNA, the CDR3 is TGTGCCAGCAGCTCCCTGGGGGAGAACACTGAAGCTTTCTTT. Its protein product is CASSSLGENTEAFF. Full variable domain (rest looked up from reference TRBV7-8 and TRBJ1-1): GAGVSQSPRYKVAKRGQDVALRCDPISGHVSLFWYQQALGQGPEFLTYFQNEAQLDKSGLPSDRFFAERPEGSVSTLKIQRTQQEDSAVYLCASSSLGENTEAFFGQGTRLTVV.

Many counts were recorded for this clonotype. This rearrangement joins TRBV11-3 to TRBJ2-1; no firm D call. CDR3 length: 14 residues. With 1 base removed from V and 9 bases from J, the gap between germline ends came to 13 bases. Germline CDR1 SGHNT, CDR2 YENEEA. The CDR3 here is CASSLGFGRPEQFF. The CDR3 DNA reads TGTGCCAGCAGCTTAGGCTTTGGACGACCTGAGCAGTTCTTC.

This clonotype was seen a few times. This chain uses TRBV5-1 with TRBJ2-7, with unresolved D. V shed 0 bases and J shed 7 bases, with 8 bases lying between them. CDR1 is SGHRS and CDR2 is YFSETQ in the germline V gene. The CDR3 is 12 amino acids. DNA for the CDR3: TGCGCCAGCAGCTTGGGGTGGAAGGAGCAGTACTTC. It translates to CASSLGWKEQYF.

This sequence joins TRBV29-1 and TRBJ1-2; possibly TRBD1 for D (5 bases). CDR3 size: 16 residues. Trimming left V 7 bases short and J 5 bases short, with 26 bases between. Germline-derived CDR1 and CDR2 are SQVTM and ANQGSEA. In DNA form, the CDR3 reads TGCAGCGCGGGTGGGGCAGGCGCCCCAAAAACGTATGGCTACACCTTC. Amino acids: CSAGGAGAPKTYGYTF. Supplemented by reference TRBV29-1 and TRBJ1-2, the full variable domain reads SAVISQKPSRDICQRGTSLTIQCQVDSQVTMMFWYRQQPGQSLTLIATANQGSEATYESGFVIDKFPISRPNLTFSTLTVSNMSPEDSSIYLCSAGGAGAPKTYGYTFGSGTRLTVV.

This clonotype turned up a few times. The rearrangement links TRBV20-1 to TRBJ2-1, with a tentative D call TRBD2 (6 bases). Per the germline V gene, CDR1 is DFQATT and CDR2 is SNEGSKA (reference sequence). V was trimmed by 1 base and J by 9 bases, leaving 10 bases between them. The CDR3 contains 12 residues. CDR3 region: CSARAGDGEQFF. The CDR3 DNA follows: TGCAGTGCTAGAGCGGGAGACGGTGAGCAGTTCTTC.